The 5 T cell receptor beta chains below all came from one sample that was sequenced in a study of T-cell reconstitution after alpha-beta-depleted transplantation in children. Preparation of the TCRbeta library was carried out with unique molecular identifiers. TCRdb reprocessed the PCR reads via MiXCR and lists one record per CDR3 protein. The sample includes 400,000 to 550,000 distinct CDR3 sequences, about 10% of them seen just once. This material consisted of PBMCs, taken before TCRalphabeta/CD19-depleted stem cell transplant. These TCRs come from a child aged 2-15 years with inherited bone marrow failure, due to receive a stem cell transplant.

This clonotype has just one count. The V call is TRBV15, the J call TRBJ2-6, with D possibly being TRBD1 (5 bases). Germline V gives CDR1 LNHNV, CDR2 YYDKDF (reference sequence). V gave up 0 bases and J gave up 3 bases, with 12 bases separating them. This CDR3 is built from 17 residues. Here the CDR3 reads CATSRDLGRGGANVLTF. CDR3 DNA: TGTGCCACCAGCAGAGATCTGGGGCGCGGTGGGGCCAACGTCCTGACTTTC. Full variable domain (remainder filled in from reference TRBV15 and TRBJ2-6): DAMVIQNPRYQVTQFGKPVTLSCSQTLNHNVMYWYQQKSSQAPKLLFHYYDKDFNNEADTPDNFQSRRPNTSFCFLDIRSPGLGDTAMYLCATSRDLGRGGANVLTFGAGSRLTVL.

This clonotype was observed a few times. The gene calls are TRBV6-1 and TRBJ2-7; a weak D match, TRBD2 (6 bases). The CDR3 extends over 15 amino acids. Trimming removed 6 bases from V and 3 bases from J, with 18 bases in between. CDR1 MNHNS and CDR2 SASEGT come from the germline V gene. The CDR3 DNA sequence: TGTGCCAGCAGCATCGGGGTAGCGGCCTACTACGAGCAGTACTTC. This translates into CASSIGVAAYYEQYF.

Ten or more counts support this clonotype. The chain is built from TRBV27 and TRBJ2-3; no clear D gene. Germline CDR1 MNHEY, CDR2 SMNVEV (reference sequence). The CDR3 length is 13 residues. V was cut by 1 base and J by 5 bases, with 7 bases left in between. The CDR3 loop reads CASSLFWVDTQYF. CDR3 coding DNA: TGTGCCAGCAGTTTATTTTGGGTAGATACGCAGTATTTT.

At least ten counts were recorded for this clonotype. The rearrangement links TRBV19 to TRBJ2-1; D possibly corresponds to TRBD1 (6 bases). V lost 6 bases to trimming and J lost 8 bases, with 14 bases between them. CDR1 and CDR2 from the germline V gene are LNHDA and SQIVND (reference sequence). The CDR3 runs to 13 residues. In DNA, the CDR3 is TGTGCCAGTAGCATGGGGGCTGGTGATGAGCAGTTCTTC. It translates to CASSMGAGDEQFF.

This clonotype was seen only once. Possible read error: a much larger clone is one base away. This chain links TRBV29-1 with TRBJ2-7; 9 bases agree with TRBD2. The CDR3 spans 13 residues. The germline gives CDR1 SQVTM, CDR2 ANQGSEA. V was clipped by 7 bases and J by 3 bases; unmatched bases: 7. Here the CDR3 DNA reads TGCAGCGCTGAGTCAGCGGGAGGCTACGAGCAGTACTTC. Protein sequence: CSAESAGGYEQYF.